This T cell receptor beta chain derives from a study of cytomegalovirus exposure and HLA in healthy donors. Whole-study results and caveats: It emerged from a later analysis that several of the most significant clusters appeared to be linked to common viral pathogens. Indistinguishable V segments such as TRBV6-2 and TRBV6-3 were excluded. Data from an earlier analysis indicated that most TCR beta V segments were productive either about 87% or about 30% of the time.

This CDR3 has 15 residues. Trimming pared 5 bases from V and 2 bases from J, leaving 16 bases between. Germline CDR1 is MNHNY and CDR2 is SVGAGI (reference sequence). This PCR relied on a set of 60 Vbeta primers and 13 Jbeta primers. Sequencing was performed with immunoSEQ multiplex PCR; in TCRdb, only in-frame clones are kept and a portion is missing. This sample's table reports around 70,000 clones. In regard to this clone: What it binds is not known.

The sequenced material came from PBMCs. The V call is TRBV6-6, the J call TRBJ2-7; a weak D match, TRBD1 (5 bases). This sequence originates from a female donor in good health and CMV-seropositive. CDR3 coding DNA: TGTGCCAGCAGTGTAACAGGTGGAGTAACCTACGAGCAGTACTTC. Translated: CASSVTGGVTYEQYF.